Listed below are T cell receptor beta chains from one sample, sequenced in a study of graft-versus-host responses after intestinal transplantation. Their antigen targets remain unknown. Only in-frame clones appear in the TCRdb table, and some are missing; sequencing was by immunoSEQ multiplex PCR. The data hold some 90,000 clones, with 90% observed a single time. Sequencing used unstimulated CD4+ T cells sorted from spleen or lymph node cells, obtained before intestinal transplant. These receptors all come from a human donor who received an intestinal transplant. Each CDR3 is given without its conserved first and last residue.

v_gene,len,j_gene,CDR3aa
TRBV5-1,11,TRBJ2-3,ASSLEATDTQY
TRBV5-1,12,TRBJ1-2,ASSPESPGWGYT
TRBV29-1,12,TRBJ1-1,SVVRSLQNTEAF
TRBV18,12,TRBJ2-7,ASSPPGGTYEQY
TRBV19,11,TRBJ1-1,ASMQAMNTEAF
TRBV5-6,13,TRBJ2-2,ASSPQGVSTGELF
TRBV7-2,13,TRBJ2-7,ASSLAFGGPYEQY
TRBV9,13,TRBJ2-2,ASSAGGSNTGELF
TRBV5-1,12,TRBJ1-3,ASSLEGTGNTIY
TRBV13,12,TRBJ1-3,ASSLARAGNTIY
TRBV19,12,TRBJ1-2,ASTIRKGASGYT
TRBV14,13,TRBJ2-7,ASSSRTGVVYEQY
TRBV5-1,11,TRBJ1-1,ASSSRGQGEAF
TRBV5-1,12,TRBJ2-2,ASSLAGVTGELF
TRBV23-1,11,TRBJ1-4,ASRRGYLKKLF
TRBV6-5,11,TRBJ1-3,ASRSTGGFGIY
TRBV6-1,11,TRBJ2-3,ASSDVGADTQY
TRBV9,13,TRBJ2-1,ASSVEGARYNEQF
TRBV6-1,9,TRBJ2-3,ASSELDTQY
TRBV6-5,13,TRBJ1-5,ASSPRGVGNQPQH
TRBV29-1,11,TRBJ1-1,SERPGRHAEAF
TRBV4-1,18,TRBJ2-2,ASSQVSPGLAGGGTGELF
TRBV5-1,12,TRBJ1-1,ASSGGQVATEAF
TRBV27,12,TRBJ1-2,ASSLLSVGAGYT
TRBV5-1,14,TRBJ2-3,ASPLTSGASTDTQY
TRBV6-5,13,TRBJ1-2,ASSYSGTANYGYT
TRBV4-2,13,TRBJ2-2,ASSQGLVVAGELF